These 3 T cell receptor beta chains were sequenced from one sample in a study of cytomegalovirus exposure and HLA in healthy donors. The PCR contained 60 Vbeta and 13 Jbeta primers. Produced via immunoSEQ multiplex PCR; TCRdb's table is partial and in-frame only. This sample carries about 6,800 clones, roughly 51% of them seen once, and the ten largest clones take about 5.3%. Source material: PBMCs. The receptors originated from a man younger than 45 in good health and CMV-seropositive.

The CDR3: CASSDSPGEGTDTQYF. The DNA of the CDR3 is TGTGCCAGCAGTGACTCTCCAGGGGAAGGCACAGATACGCAGTATTTT. This chain connects TRBV6-4 to TRBJ2-3, with D possibly TRBD1 on 6 matching bases. Trimming shortened V by 0 bases and J by 1 base, and 11 bases separated the two germline ends. Germline loops: CDR1 MRHNA, CDR2 SNTAGT. The CDR3 sequence is 16 residues long.

Remarks on this clone: The sample has other DNA sequences that encode this CDR3 too. CDR3 nucleotides: TGTGCCTGGAGCGAGGGGGTAGGCTACACCTTC. This gives the protein CAWSEGVGYTF. The chain has TRBV30 and TRBJ1-2; possibly TRBD1 for D (6 bases). This CDR3 has 11 residues. Germline CDR1 GTSNPN, CDR2 SVGIG (reference sequence). Trimming took 3 bases from V and 8 from J, leaving 10 bases between them. Using reference TRBV30 and TRBJ1-2 for the parts outside the CDR3, the full variable domain is SQTIHQWPATLVQPVGSPLSLECTVEGTSNPNLYWYRQAAGRGLQLLFYSVGIGQISSEVPQNLSASRPQDRQFILSSKKLLLSDSGFYLCAWSEGVGYTFGSGTRLTVV.

This clone has more than one count but fewer than ten. The chain uses TRBV25-1 and TRBJ2-7, with TRBD2 matching 8 bases. The CDR3 contains 13 residues. CDR1 and CDR2 (germline): MGHDK, SYGVNS. Trimming took 5 bases from V and 4 from J; bases not matched to a gene: 4. The chain's CDR3 is CASSRGGWYEQYF. CDR3 in DNA: TGTGCCAGCAGTCGGGGGGGGTGGTACGAGCAGTACTTC.